These 26 T cell receptor beta chains share one sample of origin, sequenced in a study of shared clonotypes between healthy human individuals. Terminally differentiated effector memory CD45RA+ cells were excluded by CCR7 positive selection of CD45RO-negative cells. Libraries were prepared by immunoSEQ multiplex PCR; TCRdb keeps only in-frame clonotypes and omits some of them. The data hold approximately 2,200,000 clones, with more than 85% observed a single time. The specimen was naive CD8+ T cells from PBMCs. All receptors come from a man aged 18 to 35 in good health. Some clones in this sample may be carry-over from other donors' samples.

V usage is TRBV5-4 and J usage is TRBJ1-3, with D possibly TRBD1 on 5 matching bases. The germline gives CDR1 SGHNT, CDR2 YYREEE (reference sequence). CDR3 length: 12 amino acids. The V and J ends lost 0 bases and 13 bases respectively, with 11 bases between them. In DNA, the CDR3 is TGTGCCAGCAGCTTGGACGGGACCCCGATATATTTT. Its translation is CASSLDGTPIYF. Full variable domain (rest looked up from reference TRBV5-4 and TRBJ1-3): ETGVTQSPTHLIKTRGQQVTLRCSSQSGHNTVSWYQQALGQGPQFIFQYYREEENGRGNFPPRFSGLQFPNYSSELNVNALELDDSALYLCASSLDGTPIYFGEGSWLTVV.

The chain recombines TRBV5-6 with TRBJ1-5; TRBD1 might be the D (5 bases). The CDR3 is 15 residues long. Trimming removed 0 bases at V and 9 bases at J, with 16 bases between. From germline, CDR1 is SGHDT and CDR2 YYEEEE. The CDR3 region has the DNA TGTGCCAGCAGCTTGGGAGGGGCCCTTGAGGGGCCCCAGCATTTT. It is translated as CASSLGGALEGPQHF.

The chain carries TRBV7-8 and TRBJ2-1; the match to TRBD2 covers 12 bases. The CDR3 runs to 19 residues. Trimming at V came to 5 bases and at J to 0 bases, leaving 11 bases not matched to a gene. Looked up from germline, CDR1 is SGHVS and CDR2 is FQNEAQ. CDR3 DNA sequence: TGTGCCAGCAGCGAAGTGCTAGCGGGAGGGCCCAACTCCTACAATGAGCAGTTCTTC. Its translation is CASSEVLAGGPNSYNEQFF.

CDR3 in amino acids: CASSAGTVQETQYF. The CDR3 DNA is TGTGCCAGCAGCGCCGGGACGGTTCAAGAGACCCAGTACTTC. The rearrangement joins TRBV5-6 to TRBJ2-5; D tentatively reads TRBD1 or TRBD2 (5 bases each). The CDR3 consists of 14 residues. Trimming stripped 4 bases from V and 2 bases from J, with 12 bases between. Germline V lookup: CDR1 SGHDT, CDR2 YYEEEE.

The chain uses TRBV28 and TRBJ1-6, with D hard to call. Germline lookup yields CDR1 MDHEN and CDR2 SYDVKM. The CDR3 sequence is 12 residues long. Trimming pared 3 bases from V and 13 bases from J, leaving 10 bases between. In nucleotides, the CDR3 is TGTGCCAGCAGTTTGACGACTAATCCCCTCCACTTT. Protein: CASSLTTNPLHF.

The chain employs TRBV9 and TRBJ2-2; maybe TRBD2 (5 bases). CDR1 and CDR2 from the germline V gene are SGDLS and YYNGEE. Deletions cut 5 bases from V and 4 bases from J, with 15 bases between. The CDR3 has 15 amino acids. The CDR3 DNA is TGTGCCAGCAGAGAAGCGGAGACATTCACCGGGGAGCTGTTTTTT. Translated: CASREAETFTGELFF.

This chain joins TRBV5-1 and TRBJ2-1; D uncertain. Between the trimmed V and J ends, which lost 0 bases and 0 bases, there was a span of 16 bases. Germline CDR1 and CDR2: SGHRS and YFSETQ. The CDR3 is 18 residues long. The CDR3 DNA reads as TGCGCCAGCAGCTTGGCCGTATTAGCTTCGAGCTCCTACAATGAGCAGTTCTTC. The encoded protein is CASSLAVLASSSYNEQFF.

The V call is TRBV11-2, the J call TRBJ1-1; TRBD1 aligns across 12 bases. The CDR3 extends over 16 amino acids. The germline CDR1 and CDR2 sequences are SGHAT and FQNNGV. V dropped 5 bases and J dropped 6; count of bases not matched to a gene: 10. DNA of the CDR3: TGTGCCAGCAGCACACGGGACAGGGGGCTTCTTGCTGAAGCTTTCTTT. Its protein product is CASSTRDRGLLAEAFF. The full variable domain, in which reference TRBV11-2 and TRBJ1-1 provide the parts outside the CDR3, is EAGVAQSPRYKIIEKRQSVAFWCNPISGHATLYWYQQILGQGPKLLIQFQNNGVVDDSQLPKDRFSAERLKGVDSTLKIQPAKLEDSAVYLCASSTRDRGLLAEAFFGQGTRLTVV.

The count of this clone is one. The gene calls are TRBV7-9 and TRBJ1-2, with 8 bases lining up with TRBD1. Germline V gives CDR1 SEHNR, CDR2 FQNEAQ (reference sequence). Trimming cost V 6 bases and J 8 bases; bases outside gene matches: 8. This CDR3 contains 13 residues. The CDR3, as DNA: TGTGCCAGCAGACTTCGACAGGGGAACGGCTACACCTTC. It specifies CASRLRQGNGYTF.

The chain employs TRBV11-2 and TRBJ2-7; D may be TRBD2 (5 bases). The germline V gene has CDR1 SGHAT and CDR2 FQNNGV. This CDR3 comprises 13 residues. The ends were cut back, 4 bases at V and 5 bases at J, with 12 bases in the middle. The CDR3 nucleotides are TGTGCCAGCAGCTCTGGACTTGGAAACGAGCAGTACTTC. Its translation: CASSSGLGNEQYF.

The chain carries TRBV7-3 and TRBJ2-3, with TRBD2 as a possible D gene (6 bases). The CDR3 totals 18 residues. Trimming left V 4 bases short and J 2 bases short, with 22 bases between. Germline V gene data show CDR1 as SGHTA and CDR2 as FQGTGA. The CDR3 region is CASSSSGTHPLSTDTQYF. CDR3 DNA: TGTGCCAGCAGCTCCTCCGGGACTCACCCTCTTTCCACAGATACGCAGTATTTT.

V and J are TRBV15 and TRBJ2-7; D possibly uses TRBD1 or TRBD2 (6 bases each). The CDR3 covers 16 residues. Trimming removed 0 bases at V and 1 base at J, with 13 bases between. Germline CDR1 reads LNHNV; CDR2 reads YYDKDF (reference sequence). The CDR3 sequence: CATSRDRGGGSYEQYF. The CDR3 DNA follows: TGTGCCACCAGCAGAGATCGAGGAGGGGGTTCCTACGAGCAGTACTTC.

This rearrangement joins TRBV5-8 to TRBJ2-7, with TRBD2 as a possible D gene (6 bases). With 2 bases removed from V and 2 bases from J, the gap between germline ends came to 14 bases. Germline CDR1 SGHTS, CDR2 YDEGEE. The CDR3 consists of 15 residues. CDR3 DNA: TGTGCCAGCAGCTTTCCGCGGGACGGAACCTACGAGCAGTACTTC. Protein: CASSFPRDGTYEQYF.

This rearrangement joins TRBV19 to TRBJ1-2; 7 nucleotides align to TRBD1. Germline trimming cut 6 bases from V and 7 bases from J; bases unmatched to any gene: 17. CDR1 and CDR2 from the germline V gene are LNHDA and SQIVND (reference sequence). The CDR3 covers 16 residues. The CDR3 nucleotides are TGTGCCAGTAGCCTTAATACAGGGGAAGGGCCTTTTGGCTACACCTTC. It yields the protein CASSLNTGEGPFGYTF.

This chain joins TRBV6-5 and TRBJ1-2; 9 bases line up with TRBD1. Germline loops: CDR1 MNHEY, CDR2 SVGAGI. The length of the CDR3 is 15 residues. After removal of 4 bases from V and 2 bases from J, the junction contained 5 bases not matched to a gene. CDR3 sequence (DNA): TGTGCCAGCAGTTCGCGGGACAGGGCGAACTATGGCTACACCTTC. Protein product: CASSSRDRANYGYTF.

This chain uses TRBV6-5 with TRBJ2-3; 11 positions match TRBD1. V trimming: 6 bases; J trimming: 6 bases; junction bases outside the gene matches: 8. Germline-derived CDR1 and CDR2 are MNHEY and SVGAGI. The CDR3 covers 15 residues. In DNA, the CDR3 is TGTGCCAGCAGCAGACCGGGACAGGGGGTGGATACGCAGTATTTT. This gives the protein CASSRPGQGVDTQYF.

The V and J genes are TRBV12-5 and TRBJ2-1, with unresolved D. Trimming took 3 bases from V and 0 from J, leaving 9 bases between them. The germline CDR1 and CDR2 sequences are LGHNT and FRNRAP. The CDR3 loop spans 15 amino acids. The CDR3: CASGLAGSSYNEQFF. For the CDR3, the DNA is TGTGCTAGTGGTTTAGCTGGTAGCTCCTACAATGAGCAGTTCTTC.

The chain couples TRBV6-6 to TRBJ2-7, with TRBD1 as a possible D gene (5 bases). Trimming removed 0 bases at V and 5 bases at J, with 14 bases between. CDR1 is MNHNY, CDR2 SVGAGI, per germline (reference sequence). The CDR3 length is 15 residues. In nucleotides, the CDR3 is TGTGCCAGCAGTTACTCCCCCCCAGGGCGGCACGAGCAGTACTTC. Amino acid sequence: CASSYSPPGRHEQYF.

V and J are TRBV5-6 and TRBJ2-2; D is possibly TRBD2 (6 bases). V lost 4 bases to trimming and J lost 3 bases, with 16 bases between them. CDR1 SGHDT and CDR2 YYEEEE come from the germline V gene. This CDR3 has 16 residues. CDR3 residues: CASSDDGTYDTGELFF. CDR3 DNA sequence: TGTGCCAGCAGCGACGATGGGACTTATGACACCGGGGAGCTGTTTTTT.

The chain combines TRBV2 with TRBJ1-1; D not resolved. The CDR3 covers 13 residues. Germline V CDR1 and CDR2: SNHLY, FYNNEI. The V end was cut by 6 bases, the J end by 10 bases, with 18 bases between. The CDR3: CASSESSGMGAFF. The DNA of the CDR3 is TGTGCCAGCAGCGAAAGCAGTGGGATGGGAGCTTTCTTT. The whole variable domain, filled in from reference TRBV2 and TRBJ1-1, reads EPEVTQTPSHQVTQMGQEVILRCVPISNHLYFYWYRQILGQKVEFLVSFYNNEISEKSEIFDDQFSVERPDGSNFTLKIRSTKLEDSAMYFCASSESSGMGAFFGQGTRLTVV.

V usage is TRBV10-3 and J usage is TRBJ2-1; D is unresolved. Germline CDR1 ENHRY, CDR2 SYGVKD. CDR3 length: 16 amino acids. The V end was cut by 0 bases, the J end by 1 base, with 10 bases between. CDR3 nucleotides: TGTGCCATCAGTGAGTCGGGTCGGATGTCCTACAATGAGCAGTTCTTC. Its translation is CAISESGRMSYNEQFF.

This chain connects TRBV27 to TRBJ2-7; the match to TRBD2 covers 11 bases. CDR1 is MNHEY and CDR2 is SMNVEV in the germline V gene (reference sequence). The ends lost 6 bases at V and 4 bases at J; junction bases unmatched: 8. CDR3 size: 15 residues. CDR3 nucleotide sequence: TGTGCCAGCAGCGAACTAGCGGGGGTTTTATACGAGCAGTACTTC. Protein: CASSELAGVLYEQYF.

The chain carries TRBV7-9 and TRBJ2-3; tentative D call: TRBD1 (6 bases). This CDR3 region has 15 residues. Germline assignment: CDR1 SEHNR and CDR2 FQNEAQ (reference sequence). Trimming left V 5 bases short and J 6 bases short, with 18 bases between. The CDR3 here is CASSPPGQGKDTQYF. Written as DNA, the CDR3 is TGTGCCAGCAGCCCCCCCGGGCAGGGGAAGGATACGCAGTATTTT.

V and J are TRBV25-1 and TRBJ2-7, with 14 bases that match TRBD2. With 1 base clipped from V and 7 bases from J, the junction kept 12 bases outside the gene matches. In germline, CDR1 is MGHDK, CDR2 SYGVNS. The CDR3 loop spans 18 amino acids. CDR3 DNA sequence: TGTGCCAGCAGTGAATTGGGGACTAGCGGGAGTTCGGATGGGGAGCAGTACTTC. This gives the protein CASSELGTSGSSDGEQYF.

A single count supports this clone. The rearrangement links TRBV7-9 to TRBJ2-6, with D maybe TRBD1 (6 bases). Germline V gives CDR1 SEHNR, CDR2 FQNEAQ (reference sequence). This CDR3 contains 16 residues. V lost 5 bases and J lost 0, with 11 bases in between. The CDR3 region is CASSHWDNSGANVLTF. CDR3 bases: TGTGCCAGCAGCCACTGGGACAACTCTGGGGCCAACGTCCTGACTTTC.

This clone has only one observation. V usage is TRBV11-2 and J usage is TRBJ2-7, with TRBD2 as a possible D gene (5 bases). Germline V CDR1 and CDR2: SGHAT, FQNNGV. V dropped 4 bases and J dropped 7 bases, with 14 bases sitting between them. The CDR3 is 13 amino acids. The CDR3 spells CASSSRASGEQYF. CDR3 bases: TGTGCCAGCAGCTCCCGGGCCTCGGGAGAGCAGTACTTC.